The 17 T cell receptor beta chains below come from one sample, sequenced in a study of blood T cell repertoires in COVID-19 (dated by TCRdb to between 2020 and 2021). The library was made by the immunoSEQ multiplex PCR assay. The table was pulled from immuneACCESS by TCRdb, which kept in-frame rearrangements only. Such tables lose some clones; where checked, under half of the loss comes from unresolved V genes, and the rest has no known cause. This sample gives 200,000 to 300,000 clones in total; roughly 86% of them show up just once. The leading ten clones occupy roughly 4.9% of the sample. Sequenced material: peripheral blood. The origin of the receptors is a woman aged 55 to 70 with COVID-19, enrolled during active disease.

This chain joins TRBV11-3 and TRBJ2-1, with 8 positions matching TRBD2. J gave up 9 bases and V 3 bases, and 1 base lay outside the gene matches. This CDR3 has 12 amino acids. Per germline, CDR1 SGHNT and CDR2 YENEEA. The CDR3 sequence: CASSLGLGEQFF. The CDR3 coding sequence is TGTGCCAGCAGCTTGGGACTAGGTGAGCAGTTCTTC.

This chain connects TRBV7-8 to TRBJ2-5, with D possibly being TRBD2 (6 bases). From germline, CDR1 is SGHVS and CDR2 FQNEAQ. The CDR3 has 13 amino acids. Deletions cut 5 bases from V and 5 bases from J, with 12 bases between. The CDR3 nucleotides are TGTGCCAGCAGCCGCGGGACTCTGGAGACCCAGTACTTC. Its translation is CASSRGTLETQYF.

V usage is TRBV2 and J usage is TRBJ1-2; 11 bases align to TRBD1. Germline V gene lookup returns CDR1 SNHLY and CDR2 FYNNEI. V was pared by 8 bases and J by 9 bases, with 11 bases of the junction left unmatched. The CDR3 consists of 14 residues. CDR3 DNA: TGTGCCAGCGGGGAGGACAGGGGGCGAATCAGCTACACCTTC. This translates into CASGEDRGRISYTF.

The chain joins TRBV5-8 to TRBJ2-7, with TRBD1 matching over 9 bases. CDR1 and CDR2 (germline): SGHTS, YDEGEE. The V segment lost 4 bases and the J segment 5 bases; nucleotides outside the gene matches: 13. The CDR3 is made up of 16 amino acids. CDR3: CASSRGLDRGIDEQYF. The CDR3, as DNA: TGTGCCAGCAGCCGCGGCTTAGACAGGGGGATCGACGAGCAGTACTTC.

V gene TRBV27 combines with J gene TRBJ1-1, with unresolved D. Germline V lookup: CDR1 MNHEY, CDR2 SMNVEV (reference sequence). Trimming took off 2 bases at V and 9 bases at J, with 13 bases between the two ends. CDR3 size: 13 residues. The CDR3 region is CASSLSGEPKAFF. The CDR3 region has the DNA TGTGCCAGCAGTTTAAGCGGGGAGCCGAAAGCTTTCTTT.

The chain combines TRBV16 with TRBJ2-5, with a weak D call TRBD2 (5 bases). The V gene lost 6 bases and the J gene lost 2 bases, with 16 bases spanning the gap. CDR3 length: 15 residues. CDR1 is KGHSY, CDR2 FQNENV, per germline. The CDR3 loop reads CASSHTGKKQETQYF. In DNA, the CDR3 is TGTGCCAGCAGTCACACCGGGAAGAAACAAGAGACCCAGTACTTC. The whole variable domain, filled in from reference TRBV16 and TRBJ2-5, reads GEEVAQTPKHLVRGEGQKAKLYCAPIKGHSYVFWYQQVLKNEFKFLISFQNENVFDETGMPKERFSAKCLPNSPCSLEIQATKLEDSAVYFCASSHTGKKQETQYFGPGTRLLVL.

The chain's CDR3 is CASSTQSGGEAFF. CDR3 in DNA: TGTGCCAGCAGCACCCAGTCAGGGGGTGAGGCTTTCTTT. V gene TRBV9 combines with J gene TRBJ1-1, with TRBD1 matching over 7 bases. Unmatched junction bases numbered 11, after V lost 4 bases and J lost 11 bases. The CDR3 is made up of 13 amino acids. Germline V CDR1 and CDR2: SGDLS, YYNGEE. The full variable domain, in which reference TRBV9 and TRBJ1-1 provide the parts outside the CDR3, is DSGVTQTPKHLITATGQRVTLRCSPRSGDLSVYWYQQSLDQGLQFLIQYYNGEERAKGNILERFSAQQFPDLHSELNLSSLELGDSALYFCASSTQSGGEAFFGQGTRLTVV.

This sequence joins TRBV7-9 and TRBJ1-1; perhaps TRBD1 as D (6 bases). This CDR3 is 16 amino acids long. V lost 1 base, J lost 1 base, and 13 bases lay in between. Germline-derived CDR1 and CDR2 are SEHNR and FQNEAQ (reference sequence). The CDR3 loop is CASSLGLGAGNTEAFF. DNA of the CDR3: TGTGCCAGCAGCTTAGGGTTGGGGGCAGGGAACACTGAAGCTTTCTTT.

The rearrangement uses TRBV15 and TRBJ2-7, with D perhaps TRBD1 (6 bases). CDR1 is LNHNV and CDR2 is YYDKDF in the germline V gene (reference sequence). Trimming took 0 bases from V and 0 from J, leaving 18 bases between them. The CDR3 covers 18 residues. The CDR3: CATSRDLRSGTSSYEQYF. The CDR3 region has the DNA TGTGCCACCAGCAGAGACTTGCGGTCCGGGACAAGCTCCTACGAGCAGTACTTC.

The chain joins TRBV2 to TRBJ1-1, with D possibly being TRBD1 (6 bases). CDR3 length equals 15 residues. The V gene's germline CDR1 is SNHLY and CDR2 FYNNEI. Deletions cut 5 bases from V and 1 base from J, with 14 bases between. CDR3 loop: CASSPTGTPNTEAFF. The CDR3 DNA is TGTGCCAGCAGTCCAACCGGGACACCGAACACTGAAGCTTTCTTT.

A note on this clone: The junction does not match germline at one end; this may be a read error. The chain joins TRBV18 to TRBJ1-5; 9 bases match TRBD1. This CDR3 comprises 15 residues. Germline V lookup: CDR1 KGHSH, CDR2 LQKENI. The CDR3 DNA sequence: TGTGCCAGCTCACCTGGGACAGGGAGTAATCAGTCCCAGCATTTT. As protein: CASSPGTGSNQSQHF.

The rearrangement joins TRBV5-8 to TRBJ2-5; D is unclear. The CDR3 loop spans 13 amino acids. Germline V gene data show CDR1 as SGHTS and CDR2 as YDEGEE. Trimming removed 6 bases at V and 2 bases at J, with 11 bases between. The CDR3 here is CASKRWRQETQYF. In DNA form, the CDR3 reads TGTGCCAGCAAGAGGTGGCGGCAAGAGACCCAGTACTTC.

This chain connects TRBV28 to TRBJ1-1; the D gene is possibly TRBD1 (5 bases). Deletions cut 7 bases from V and 3 bases from J, with 18 bases between. The CDR3 is made up of 15 amino acids. Germline V gene sequence: CDR1 MDHEN, CDR2 SYDVKM. The CDR3 sequence is CASTRPGGEDTEAFF. The CDR3 DNA follows: TGTGCCAGCACCAGACCGGGGGGGGAGGACACTGAAGCTTTCTTT.

Worth noting for this clone: The germline gene is not matched at one end of the junction; a read error may be the cause. The chain recombines TRBV30 with TRBJ1-6, with unresolved D. There are 16 residues in the CDR3. The germline V gene encodes CDR1 GTSNPN and CDR2 SVGIG (reference sequence). Here the CDR3 DNA reads TGTGCCTGGAGTGTAAAAAGCCTCTCCCATAATTCACCCCTCCACTTT. This translates into CAWSVKSLSHNSPLHF. Drawing the rest from reference TRBV30 and TRBJ1-6, the complete variable domain is SQTIHQWPATLVQPVGSPLSLECTVEGTSNPNLYWYRQAAGRGLQLLFYSVGIGQISSEVPQNLSASRPQDRQFILSSKKLLLSDSGFYLCAWSVKSLSHNSPLHFGNGTRLTVT.

V usage is TRBV12-3 or TRBV12-4 and J usage is TRBJ1-3; D is unresolved. V was trimmed by 6 bases and J by 9 bases, leaving 12 bases between them. This CDR3 comprises 12 residues. CDR3 sequence reads: CASSAPGVTIYF. CDR3 DNA: TGTGCCAGCAGCGCACCGGGTGTCACCATATATTTT.

The chain has TRBV7-3 and TRBJ2-2; 16 bases align to TRBD2. V dropped 5 bases and J dropped 4; count of bases not matched to a gene: 7. Germline V gene data show CDR1 as SGHTA and CDR2 as FQGTGA. The CDR3 loop spans 18 amino acids. The CDR3 DNA reads as TGTGCCAGCAGCCCAGGGACTAGCGGGAGGGTGAGCACCGGGGAGCTGTTTTTT. This codes for CASSPGTSGRVSTGELFF.

In this sample, this clone turned up once. This chain uses TRBV10-3 with TRBJ1-5, with D perhaps TRBD1 (6 bases). Germline V gene sequence: CDR1 ENHRY, CDR2 SYGVKD. The CDR3 has 15 residues. Deletions cut 2 bases from V and 3 bases from J, with 11 bases between. The CDR3 is CAISEGGADNQPQHF. Written as DNA, the CDR3 is TGTGCCATCAGTGAGGGGGGGGCTGACAATCAGCCCCAGCATTTT.